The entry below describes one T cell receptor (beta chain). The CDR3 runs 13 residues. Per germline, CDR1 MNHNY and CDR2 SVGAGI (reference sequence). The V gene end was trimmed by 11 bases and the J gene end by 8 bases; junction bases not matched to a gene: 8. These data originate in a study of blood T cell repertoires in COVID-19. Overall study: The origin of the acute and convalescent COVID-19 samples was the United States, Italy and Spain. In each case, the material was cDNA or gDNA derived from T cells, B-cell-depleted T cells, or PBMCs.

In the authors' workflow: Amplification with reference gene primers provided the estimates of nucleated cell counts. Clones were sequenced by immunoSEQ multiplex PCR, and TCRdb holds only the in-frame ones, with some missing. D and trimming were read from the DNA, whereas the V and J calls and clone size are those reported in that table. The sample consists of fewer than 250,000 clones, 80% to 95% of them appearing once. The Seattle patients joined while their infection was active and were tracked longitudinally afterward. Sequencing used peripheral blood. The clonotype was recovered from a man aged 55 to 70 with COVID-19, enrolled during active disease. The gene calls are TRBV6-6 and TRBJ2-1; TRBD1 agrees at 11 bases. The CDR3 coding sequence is TGTGCCTCGCGGGACAGGGGGAAGTATGAGCAGTTCTTC. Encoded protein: CASRDRGKYEQFF.